This T cell receptor (beta chain) appears in the sequencing data of a study of T cells in Graves' hyperthyroidism and ophthalmopathy. The CDR3 contains 15 residues. Looked up from germline, CDR1 is MNHEY and CDR2 is SVGAGI. Trimming left V 2 bases short and J 0 bases short, with 11 bases between. This clonotype was seen at least ten times. Template material for amplifying TCR beta CDR3 regions consisted of RNA transcripts. A set of HTBI primers served as the primers for a first-round RT-PCR of the TCR CDR3. TCRdb fed the multiplex PCR reads into MiXCR, producing one record per CDR3 protein. The repertoire holds some 500,000 distinct CDR3 sequences, around 22% seen once, with 10% to 12% in the top ten. Uncontrolled infection, other autoimmune disease, pregnancy and lactation each barred patients from inclusion. Thyroid ultrasound, orbital computed tomography, clinical symptoms, and serum thyroxine and TRAb underpinned diagnoses.

Sequencing was performed on blood. V gene TRBV6-5 combines with J gene TRBJ2-7; D might be TRBD1 or TRBD2, each matching 5 bases. This TCR came from a woman aged 30 to 39 with Graves' ophthalmopathy. The CDR3 sequence: CASSYARDRSYEQYF. DNA for the CDR3: TGTGCCAGCAGTTACGCAAGGGACCGCTCCTACGAGCAGTACTTC.